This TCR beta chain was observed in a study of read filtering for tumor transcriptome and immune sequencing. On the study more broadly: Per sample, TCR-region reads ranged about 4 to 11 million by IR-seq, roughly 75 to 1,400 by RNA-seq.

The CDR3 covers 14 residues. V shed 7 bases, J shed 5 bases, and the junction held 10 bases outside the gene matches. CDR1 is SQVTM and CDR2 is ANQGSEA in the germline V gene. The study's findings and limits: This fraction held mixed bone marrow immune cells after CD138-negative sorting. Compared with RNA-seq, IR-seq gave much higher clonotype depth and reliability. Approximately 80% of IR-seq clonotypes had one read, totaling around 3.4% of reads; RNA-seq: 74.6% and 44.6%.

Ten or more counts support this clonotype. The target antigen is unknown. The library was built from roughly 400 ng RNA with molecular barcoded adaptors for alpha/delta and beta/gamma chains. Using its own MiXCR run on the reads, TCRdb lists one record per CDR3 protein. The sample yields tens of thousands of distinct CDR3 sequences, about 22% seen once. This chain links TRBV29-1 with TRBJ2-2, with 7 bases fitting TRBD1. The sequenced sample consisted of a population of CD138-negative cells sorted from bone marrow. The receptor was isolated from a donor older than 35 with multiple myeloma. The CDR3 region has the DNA TGCAGCGCTGGGGTTTCAGGGGGTACCGGGGAGCTGTTTTTT. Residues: CSAGVSGGTGELFF.